This entry concerns a single TCR beta chain. Seattle cases were enrolled at active infection and followed longitudinally. This entry comes from a study of blood T cell repertoires in COVID-19. At the level of the study: Acute and convalescent COVID-19 samples came from the United States, Italy and Spain.

V dropped 4 bases and J dropped 4 bases, with 8 bases sitting between them. Germline V lookup: CDR1 MNHEY, CDR2 SVGAGI. The CDR3 runs to 13 residues. Under the authors' procedure: Scientists estimated how many nucleated cells there were by amplifying reference gene primers. Produced via immunoSEQ multiplex PCR; TCRdb's table is partial and in-frame only. For V, J and clone size, that table is used; D and trimming come from the DNA. The sample records roughly 160,000 clones, more than 85% being singletons. This chain joins TRBV6-5 and TRBJ1-3; D remains ambiguous. This receptor was obtained from a woman older than 75 with COVID-19, enrolled during active disease. Sample: peripheral blood. Written as DNA, the CDR3 is TGTGCCAGCAGTTCTCTGAGCGGAAACACCATATATTTT. Its protein is CASSSLSGNTIYF.